The 32 T cell receptor beta chains below all came from one sample that was sequenced in a study of identical twins. TCRdb passed the 5' RACE reads through MiXCR, listing each CDR3 protein once. The sample gives about 280,000 distinct CDR3 sequences, about 8.3% of which show up once; 2.1% is in the top ten. Separately, the same data were catalogued under a study of yellow fever vaccine responses in identical twins.

Sequencing used memory (CD45RO+) T cells sorted from blood. All receptors come from a woman aged 18-30 years in good health.

This clonotype was recorded a few times. The rearrangement joins TRBV2 to TRBJ1-3; 7 nucleotides match TRBD1. This CDR3 has 17 amino acids. CDR1 and CDR2 from the germline V gene are SNHLY and FYNNEI. The V and J ends lost 6 bases and 4 bases, in that order; junction bases with no gene match: 15. CDR3 loop: CASRRGPLMSGGNTIYF. In nucleotides, the CDR3 is TGTGCCAGCAGGAGGGGGCCACTTATGTCGGGCGGAAACACCATATATTTT.

This clonotype was observed many times. The J gene is TRBJ2-1, the V gene TRBV29-1; no clear D. CDR3 size: 10 residues. Germline V gene lookup returns CDR1 SQVTM and CDR2 ANQGSEA. Trimming removed 4 bases from V and 6 bases from J, with 4 bases in between. CDR3 sequence reads: CSVGGNEQFF. In DNA form, the CDR3 reads TGCAGCGTTGGGGGCAATGAGCAGTTCTTC.

This clonotype was counted many times. The CDR3 nucleotides are TGTGCCAGCAGCTTAGTGGAGGGATTAGGAACCGGGGAGCTGTTTTTT. Translated, it gives CASSLVEGLGTGELFF. The chain carries TRBV11-2 and TRBJ2-2, with D possibly being TRBD2 (6 bases). CDR1 is SGHAT and CDR2 is FQNNGV in the germline V gene. V lost 1 base to trimming and J lost 5 bases, with 14 bases between them. The CDR3 runs 16 residues. The full variable domain, completed using reference TRBV11-2 and TRBJ2-2, is EAGVAQSPRYKIIEKRQSVAFWCNPISGHATLYWYQQILGQGPKLLIQFQNNGVVDDSQLPKDRFSAERLKGVDSTLKIQPAKLEDSAVYLCASSLVEGLGTGELFFGEGSRLTVL.

This clonotype turned up a few times. The V and J genes are TRBV20-1 and TRBJ1-1; TRBD1 might be the D (5 bases). The V end was cut by 8 bases, the J end by 2 bases, with 24 bases between. Looked up from germline, CDR1 is DFQATT and CDR2 is SNEGSKA (reference sequence). This CDR3 spans 16 amino acids. The CDR3 here is CSPLLLGASGNTEAFF. The CDR3 nucleotides are TGCAGTCCTCTCCTTTTAGGGGCGTCCGGAAACACTGAAGCTTTCTTT.

This clonotype was seen at least ten times. This chain connects TRBV7-9 to TRBJ2-1; no clear D. Germline V gives CDR1 SEHNR, CDR2 FQNEAQ (reference sequence). V dropped 3 bases and J dropped 2 bases, with 11 bases sitting between them. This CDR3 is 15 amino acids long. CDR3 coding DNA: TGTGCCAGCAGCTTCTCGGAGACCACCTACAATGAGCAGTTCTTC. It is translated as CASSFSETTYNEQFF.

This clonotype was seen a handful of times. The gene calls are TRBV6-5 and TRBJ2-7, with 7 bases matching TRBD2. Trimming removed 2 bases from V and 7 bases from J; junction bases left unmatched: 8. The CDR3 length is 14 residues. CDR1 MNHEY and CDR2 SVGAGI come from the germline V gene. The CDR3 spells CASSYGRGVGEQYV. The CDR3 coding sequence is TGTGCCAGCAGTTACGGGAGGGGTGTAGGGGAGCAGTACGTC.

There are many counts of this clonotype. The rearrangement links TRBV7-2 to TRBJ1-5; TRBD1 agrees at 8 bases. Germline V lookup: CDR1 SGHTA, CDR2 FQGNSA. Trimming removed 1 base from V and 7 bases from J; junction bases left unmatched: 9. The CDR3 contains 16 residues. The CDR3 DNA is TGTGCCAGCAGCTTAGTGGGGGGGCGACAGGGGCAGCCCCAGCATTTT. This sequence encodes CASSLVGGRQGQPQHF.

This clonotype has a count of ten or more. The chain recombines TRBV2 with TRBJ2-2, with 7 bases fitting TRBD2. CDR1 is SNHLY and CDR2 is FYNNEI in the germline V gene. The CDR3 covers 13 residues. Germline trimming cut 6 bases from V and 4 bases from J; bases unmatched to any gene: 2. CDR3: CASRSGATGELFF. The CDR3 nucleotides read TGTGCCAGCAGAAGCGGGGCCACCGGGGAGCTGTTTTTT. The variable domain in full, completed from reference TRBV2 and TRBJ2-2, reads EPEVTQTPSHQVTQMGQEVILRCVPISNHLYFYWYRQILGQKVEFLVSFYNNEISEKSEIFDDQFSVERPDGSNFTLKIRSTKLEDSAMYFCASRSGATGELFFGEGSRLTVL.

The chain uses TRBV2 and TRBJ1-5; maybe TRBD1 (6 bases). The CDR3 runs to 13 residues. V shed 4 bases and J shed 6 bases, with 10 bases lying between them. Germline lookup yields CDR1 SNHLY and CDR2 FYNNEI. The CDR3 reads CASSGGHGQPQHF. Written as DNA, the CDR3 is TGTGCCAGCAGTGGGGGGCACGGTCAGCCCCAGCATTTT.

In this sample, this clonotype turned up a few times. The chain is built from TRBV20-1 and TRBJ2-1, with 7 positions matching TRBD2. The J segment lost 0 bases and the V segment lost 6 bases, leaving 8 bases of the junction unmatched. Germline V gene data show CDR1 as DFQATT and CDR2 as SNEGSKA (reference sequence). The CDR3 runs 15 residues. CDR3 bases: TGCAGTGCCCTGGACGGGGGGAGCTCCTACAATGAGCAGTTCTTC. It translates to CSALDGGSSYNEQFF.

This chain uses TRBV18 with TRBJ1-5; D is unresolved. The CDR3 extends over 13 amino acids. The V end was cut by 3 bases, the J end by 6 bases, with 9 bases between. Germline assignment: CDR1 KGHSH and CDR2 LQKENI. The CDR3 loop is CASSPGLVQPQHF. The CDR3 nucleotides read TGTGCCAGCTCACCCGGACTTGTTCAGCCCCAGCATTTT.

There are a few counts of this clonotype. The genes are TRBV9 and TRBJ2-2; 8 nucleotides agree with TRBD2. V trimming: 6 bases; J trimming: 0 bases; junction bases outside the gene matches: 4. CDR3 size: 15 residues. The germline V gene encodes CDR1 SGDLS and CDR2 YYNGEE. The CDR3 reads CASTGGGANTGELFF. CDR3 coding DNA: TGTGCCAGCACCGGGGGGGGAGCGAACACCGGGGAGCTGTTTTTT.

This clonotype has at least ten counts. The CDR3 bases are TGCGCCAGCAGTGAGTCCCGGGGGGCCTACAATGAGCAGTTCTTC. It codes for CASSESRGAYNEQFF. The chain carries TRBV10-1 and TRBJ2-1; 7 bases fit TRBD2. The germline V gene has CDR1 WNHNN and CDR2 SYGVQD (reference sequence). Trimming took 0 bases from V and 2 from J; bases not matched to a gene: 1. The CDR3 has 15 amino acids.

In this sample, this clonotype turned up many times. At one end, the junction sequence differs from germline, possibly due to a read error. The V and J genes are TRBV6-5 and TRBJ1-4; D is unresolved. This CDR3 has 12 residues. Germline V gene data show CDR1 as MNHEY and CDR2 as SVGAGI. CDR3 DNA: TGTGCCAGCAGACTCCCGAATGGAAAACTGTTTTTT. This codes for CASRLPNGKLFF.

The sample holds many counts of this clonotype. The chain carries TRBV4-1 and TRBJ2-5, with 9 bases fitting TRBD2. Germline loops: CDR1 MGHRA, CDR2 YSYEKL. The CDR3 spans 17 residues. V trimming: 1 base; J trimming: 4 bases; junction bases outside the gene matches: 10. The CDR3 protein is CASSQGVAGVSRETQYF. In DNA, the CDR3 is TGCGCCAGCAGCCAAGGGGTAGCGGGAGTAAGCAGAGAGACCCAGTACTTC.

Ten or more counts support this clonotype. V usage is TRBV2 and J usage is TRBJ1-4; no reliable D call. The length of the CDR3 is 12 residues. The germline V gene encodes CDR1 SNHLY and CDR2 FYNNEI. Trimming stripped 6 bases from V and 6 bases from J, with 8 bases between. The CDR3 loop is CASRVFDEKLFF. The CDR3 nucleotides are TGTGCCAGCAGGGTTTTCGATGAAAAACTGTTTTTT.

This clonotype appeared many times. The chain recombines TRBV2 with TRBJ2-1; 11 nucleotides line up with TRBD2. The CDR3 spans 18 residues. Germline trimming cut 5 bases from V and 0 bases from J; bases unmatched to any gene: 9. Looked up from germline, CDR1 is SNHLY and CDR2 is FYNNEI. The CDR3 spells CASSSRDSGRASYNEQFF. CDR3 nucleotide sequence: TGTGCCAGCAGTTCCCGGGATAGCGGGAGGGCCTCCTACAATGAGCAGTTCTTC. The full variable domain, completed using reference TRBV2 and TRBJ2-1, is EPEVTQTPSHQVTQMGQEVILRCVPISNHLYFYWYRQILGQKVEFLVSFYNNEISEKSEIFDDQFSVERPDGSNFTLKIRSTKLEDSAMYFCASSSRDSGRASYNEQFFGPGTRLTVL.

J is TRBJ2-7 and V is TRBV2, with 11 bases lining up with TRBD2. The CDR3 consists of 14 residues. The ends lost 6 bases at V and 2 bases at J; junction bases unmatched: 3. Per the germline V gene, CDR1 is SNHLY and CDR2 is FYNNEI. CDR3 bases: TGTGCCAGCAGATTACTAGCGGGAGCCTACGAGCAGTACTTC. Encoded protein: CASRLLAGAYEQYF.

This chain uses TRBV5-8 with TRBJ2-7; no clear D. V was clipped by 7 bases and J by 2 bases, with 13 bases between them. CDR1 is SGHTS and CDR2 is YDEGEE in the germline V gene. This CDR3 is 13 amino acids long. CDR3 in DNA: TGTGCCAGCCGCCCGACGGGTGCCTACGAGCAGTACGTC. Translation: CASRPTGAYEQYV.

The V call is TRBV24-1, the J call TRBJ1-5, with D uncertain. CDR1 KGHDR and CDR2 SFDVKD come from the germline V gene. CDR3 length: 14 amino acids. V lost 4 bases, J lost 3 bases, and 9 bases lay in between. As DNA, the CDR3 is TGTGCCACCAGTGAACCGGGTCCCAATCAGCCCCAGCATTTT. Protein: CATSEPGPNQPQHF.

There are many counts of this clonotype. The chain couples TRBV5-1 to TRBJ1-4, with D unclear. Germline CDR1 reads SGHRS; CDR2 reads YFSETQ. V was shortened by 4 bases and J by 0 bases, with 7 bases between the two germline ends. CDR3 length equals 14 residues. The CDR3 nucleotides are TGCGCCAGCAGCGCAGCTTCAACTAATGAAAAACTGTTTTTT. It specifies CASSAASTNEKLFF.

This clonotype occurred a few times. This chain connects TRBV20-1 to TRBJ2-1; D call uncertain. This CDR3 has 18 amino acids. Germline loops: CDR1 DFQATT, CDR2 SNEGSKA (reference sequence). V lost 1 base, J lost 0 bases, and 19 bases lay in between. This CDR3 reads CSARGDPGALYSYNEQFF. The DNA for the CDR3 is TGCAGTGCTAGAGGAGACCCAGGTGCGTTATACTCCTACAATGAGCAGTTCTTC.

This clonotype was picked up many times. The rearrangement uses TRBV29-1 and TRBJ1-2, with 10 bases matching TRBD1. Germline CDR1 and CDR2: SQVTM and ANQGSEA. V was clipped by 7 bases and J by 13 bases; unmatched bases: 12. The CDR3 extends over 12 amino acids. This CDR3 is CSASRDRGLATF. The CDR3, as DNA: TGCAGCGCGTCCCGGGACAGGGGTCTTGCCACCTTC.

The chain couples TRBV25-1 to TRBJ2-1; 8 positions agree with TRBD1. CDR1 MGHDK and CDR2 SYGVNS come from the germline V gene. V shed 6 bases, J shed 6 bases, and the junction held 10 bases outside the gene matches. The CDR3 contains 15 residues. The CDR3 DNA sequence: TGTGCCAGCAGGCCACCGGGACAGGCCATCAATGAGCAGTTCTTC. As protein: CASRPPGQAINEQFF.

In its sample, this clonotype was seen many times. The CDR3 is CASRFGLALDYEQYF. CDR3 bases: TGTGCCAGCAGATTCGGACTAGCCCTAGACTACGAGCAGTACTTC. The V and J genes are TRBV12-3 or TRBV12-4 and TRBJ2-7; TRBD2 aligns across 8 bases. The CDR3 sequence is 15 residues long. With 6 bases clipped from V and 3 bases from J, the junction kept 10 bases outside the gene matches.

This clonotype was detected only a few times. The chain links TRBV15 to TRBJ2-5, with 10 positions matching TRBD2. The CDR3 runs 18 residues. Per the germline V gene, CDR1 is LNHNV and CDR2 is YYDKDF (reference sequence). Trimming at V came to 2 bases and at J to 4 bases, leaving 13 bases not matched to a gene. The chain's CDR3 is CATSRSFAASGGGETQYF. The CDR3 nucleotides are TGTGCCACCAGCAGATCCTTCGCGGCTAGCGGGGGAGGAGAGACCCAGTACTTC.

This clonotype was recorded many times. This chain connects TRBV28 to TRBJ2-3, with D tentatively TRBD2 (5 bases). V lost 1 base to trimming and J lost 2 bases, with 16 bases between them. This CDR3 comprises 17 residues. CDR1 and CDR2 from the germline V gene are MDHEN and SYDVKM. CDR3 coding DNA: TGTGCCAGCAGTTTATTGCAGCTCGGTCGGGACACAGATACGCAGTATTTT. The encoded protein is CASSLLQLGRDTDTQYF.

The V and J genes are TRBV4-2 and TRBJ2-3; TRBD2 might be the D (7 bases). The CDR3 contains 16 residues. Per germline, CDR1 LGHNA and CDR2 YNFKEQ. V gave up 1 base and J gave up 1 base, with 12 bases separating them. The CDR3 nucleotides are TGTGCCAGCAGCCAAGCGGGGGGCCTTGGCACAGATACGCAGTATTTT. Encoded protein: CASSQAGGLGTDTQYF.

Only a few counts were recorded for this clonotype. V usage is TRBV11-1 and J usage is TRBJ2-2, with 8 bases fitting TRBD2. The CDR3 runs to 20 residues. Trimming at V came to 2 bases and at J to 0 bases, leaving 14 bases not matched to a gene. CDR1 is SGHAT, CDR2 FQDESV, per germline (reference sequence). The DNA for the CDR3 is TGTGCCAGCAGCTTAAACGACAAAACCACTAGCGGTACGAACACCGGGGAGCTGTTTTTT. Amino acid sequence: CASSLNDKTTSGTNTGELFF.

This clonotype showed up many times. The chain uses TRBV12-3 or TRBV12-4 and TRBJ1-2; weak D call: TRBD1 (6 bases). This CDR3 contains 13 residues. V was clipped by 7 bases and J by 4 bases, with 13 bases between them. The CDR3 bases are TGTGCCAGCATAACAGGCAGGGGCTATGGCTACACCTTC. It codes for CASITGRGYGYTF.

The V call is TRBV12-3 or TRBV12-4, the J call TRBJ2-7; 8 bases agree with TRBD1. The CDR3 has 14 residues. Germline trimming cut 6 bases from V and 1 base from J; bases unmatched to any gene: 5. CDR3 nucleotide sequence: TGTGCCAGCAGACGGACAGGGTATTCCTACGAGCAGTACTTC. This encodes CASRRTGYSYEQYF.

This clonotype was seen repeatedly, ten times or more. This sequence joins TRBV24-1 and TRBJ2-1, with 7 bases lining up with TRBD2. Germline V lookup: CDR1 KGHDR, CDR2 SFDVKD. The V and J ends lost 5 bases and 7 bases, in that order; junction bases with no gene match: 10. CDR3 size: 15 residues. The CDR3 DNA is TGTGCCACCAGTGCTGGACTAGGGGTATCAAATGAGCAGTTCTTC. Protein sequence: CATSAGLGVSNEQFF.